Listed below are T cell receptor beta chains from one sample, sequenced in a study of blood T cell repertoires in COVID-19. The protocol was immunoSEQ multiplex PCR, while the TCRdb copy is restricted to in-frame clones and leaves out a portion. This sample has some 210,000 clones, with approximately 90% found just once. The sample taken for sequencing was peripheral blood. These receptor sequences come from a man between 60 and 75 years old with COVID-19, enrolled during active disease. CDR3s include the opening cysteine and the closing phenylalanine or tryptophan. D genes are given only for firm matches. Not every row has a clone size; where given, it reads once, few, many or a size class.

abundance: -; len: 15; j_gene: TRBJ1-2; d_gene: TRBD1; v_gene: TRBV4-3; CDR3aa: CASSQDRTGNYGYTF; CDR3nt: TGCGCCAGCAGCCAAGACCGGACAGGGAACTATGGCTACACCTTC
abundance: -; len: 14; j_gene: TRBJ2-1; d_gene: -; v_gene: TRBV30; CDR3aa: CAWSGGVNYNEQFF; CDR3nt: TGTGCCTGGAGTGGGGGAGTAAACTACAATGAGCAGTTCTTC
abundance: -; len: 14; j_gene: TRBJ2-3; d_gene: -; v_gene: TRBV5-1; CDR3aa: CASSLSGGQDTQYF; CDR3nt: TGCGCCAGCAGCTTGTCTGGAGGGCAGGATACGCAGTATTTT
abundance: -; len: 13; j_gene: TRBJ2-7; d_gene: -; v_gene: TRBV5-1; CDR3aa: CASSLAPGNEQYF; CDR3nt: TGCGCCAGCAGCTTGGCTCCCGGTAACGAGCAGTACTTC
abundance: -; len: 16; j_gene: TRBJ2-1; d_gene: TRBD2; v_gene: TRBV30; CDR3aa: CAWSVRGLVSYNEQFF; CDR3nt: TGTGCCTGGAGTGTAAGGGGACTAGTAAGCTACAATGAGCAGTTCTTC
abundance: -; len: 13; j_gene: TRBJ1-5; d_gene: TRBD1; v_gene: TRBV20-1; CDR3aa: CSASQGVNQPQHF; CDR3nt: TGCAGTGCTAGTCAGGGGGTGAATCAGCCCCAGCATTTT
abundance: -; len: 15; j_gene: TRBJ1-2; d_gene: -; v_gene: TRBV6-5; CDR3aa: CASSYSGRGYYGYTF; CDR3nt: TGTGCCAGCAGTTACTCTGGCAGGGGCTACTATGGCTACACCTTC
abundance: once; len: 15; j_gene: TRBJ2-1; d_gene: -; v_gene: TRBV19; CDR3aa: CASSIMRSSYNEQFF; CDR3nt: TGTGCCAGTAGTATAATGAGAAGCTCCTACAATGAGCAGTTCTTC
abundance: -; len: 15; j_gene: TRBJ1-1; d_gene: TRBD1; v_gene: TRBV7-9; CDR3aa: CASSPLGQLNTEAFF; CDR3nt: TGTGCCAGCAGCCCACTGGGACAGTTGAACACTGAAGCTTTCTTT
abundance: -; len: 16; j_gene: TRBJ2-5; d_gene: TRBD2; v_gene: TRBV9; CDR3aa: CASSGASGGAVETQYF; CDR3nt: TGTGCCAGCAGCGGGGCTAGCGGGGGGGCTGTGGAGACCCAGTACTTC
abundance: -; len: 15; j_gene: TRBJ2-7; d_gene: TRBD1; v_gene: TRBV7-9; CDR3aa: CASSLAGTGVSEQYF; CDR3nt: TGTGCCAGCAGCTTGGCCGGGACAGGGGTTTCCGAGCAGTACTTC
abundance: -; len: 14; j_gene: TRBJ1-2; d_gene: TRBD1; v_gene: TRBV7-9; CDR3aa: CASSLVAGTGGYTF; CDR3nt: TGTGCCAGCAGCTTAGTGGCAGGGACAGGCGGCTACACCTTC
abundance: -; len: 15; j_gene: TRBJ2-5; d_gene: TRBD2; v_gene: TRBV4-1; CDR3aa: CASRQDGTTQETQYF; CDR3nt: TGCGCCAGCAGACAAGATGGGACTACACAAGAGACCCAGTACTTC
abundance: -; len: 17; j_gene: TRBJ2-7; d_gene: TRBD2; v_gene: TRBV7-2; CDR3aa: CASSLETSGRAPYEQYF; CDR3nt: TGTGCCAGCAGCTTAGAGACTAGCGGGAGGGCCCCCTACGAGCAGTACTTC
abundance: once; len: 16; j_gene: TRBJ2-6; d_gene: TRBD1; v_gene: TRBV18; CDR3aa: CASSPRQGVGANVLTF; CDR3nt: TGTGCCAGCTCACCACGGCAGGGGGTTGGGGCCAACGTCCTGACTTTC
abundance: -; len: 15; j_gene: TRBJ1-1; d_gene: -; v_gene: TRBV18; CDR3aa: CASSPATGKNTEAFF; CDR3nt: TGTGCCAGCTCACCCGCGACGGGAAAGAACACTGAAGCTTTCTTT
abundance: -; len: 14; j_gene: TRBJ1-5; d_gene: -; v_gene: TRBV19; CDR3aa: CASSSTGNKAPQHF; CDR3nt: TGTGCCAGTAGTTCGACCGGGAATAAGGCGCCCCAGCATTTT
abundance: -; len: 15; j_gene: TRBJ1-5; d_gene: -; v_gene: TRBV18; CDR3aa: CASSPRRGSNQPQHF; CDR3nt: TGTGCCAGCTCACCACGGCGAGGGAGCAATCAGCCCCAGCATTTT
abundance: -; len: 13; j_gene: TRBJ2-2; d_gene: -; v_gene: TRBV7-2; CDR3aa: CASSSVPVGELFF; CDR3nt: TGTGCCAGCAGCAGCGTACCAGTCGGGGAGCTGTTTTTT
abundance: -; len: 14; j_gene: TRBJ2-1; d_gene: TRBD1; v_gene: TRBV6-5; CDR3aa: CASSSQGLYDEQFF; CDR3nt: TGTGCCAGCAGTTCACAGGGGTTGTACGATGAGCAGTTCTTC
abundance: -; len: 16; j_gene: TRBJ2-7; d_gene: TRBD2; v_gene: TRBV4-2; CDR3aa: CASSQGPGLAGYEQYF; CDR3nt: TGTGCCAGCAGCCAAGGGCCGGGACTAGCGGGTTACGAGCAGTACTTC
abundance: -; len: 16; j_gene: TRBJ1-1; d_gene: -; v_gene: TRBV6-2/TRBV6-3; CDR3aa: CASSYPQGGIRIEAFF; CDR3nt: TGTGCCAGCAGTTACCCACAGGGAGGGATACGGATTGAAGCTTTCTTT
abundance: -; len: 18; j_gene: TRBJ2-7; d_gene: -; v_gene: TRBV7-2; CDR3aa: CASSLPSHGTLGSYEQYF; CDR3nt: TGTGCCAGCAGCCTACCTTCCCATGGGACACTGGGCTCCTACGAGCAGTACTTC
abundance: -; len: 16; j_gene: TRBJ2-3; d_gene: TRBD1; v_gene: TRBV3-1/TRBV3-2; CDR3aa: CASSQEMGQGGNTQYF; CDR3nt: TGTGCCAGCAGCCAAGAAATGGGACAGGGCGGAAATACGCAGTATTTT
abundance: -; len: 15; j_gene: TRBJ1-2; d_gene: TRBD1; v_gene: TRBV7-8; CDR3aa: CASSLEDRGPYGYTF; CDR3nt: TGTGCCAGCAGCTTAGAGGACAGGGGGCCCTATGGCTACACCTTC
abundance: once; len: 13; j_gene: TRBJ2-3; d_gene: -; v_gene: TRBV12-3/TRBV12-4; CDR3aa: CASSRESTDTQYF; CDR3nt: TGTGCCAGCAGTCGGGAGAGCACAGATACGCAGTATTTT
abundance: -; len: 15; j_gene: TRBJ1-3; d_gene: TRBD1; v_gene: TRBV5-1; CDR3aa: CASSLEGAPGNTIYF; CDR3nt: TGCGCCAGCAGCTTGGAGGGGGCGCCGGGAAACACCATATATTTT
abundance: -; len: 14; j_gene: TRBJ1-2; d_gene: TRBD1; v_gene: TRBV19; CDR3aa: CASSIVRTGNGYTF; CDR3nt: TGTGCCAGTAGTATAGTAAGGACAGGGAATGGCTACACCTTC
abundance: -; len: 14; j_gene: TRBJ1-5; d_gene: TRBD1; v_gene: TRBV27; CDR3aa: CASSMGQWNQPQHF; CDR3nt: TGTGCCAGCAGTATGGGACAGTGGAATCAGCCCCAGCATTTT
abundance: -; len: 16; j_gene: TRBJ1-2; d_gene: -; v_gene: TRBV7-9; CDR3aa: CASRIAEREGSYGYTF; CDR3nt: TGTGCCAGCAGGATCGCGGAGAGGGAAGGGAGCTATGGCTACACCTTC
abundance: -; len: 16; j_gene: TRBJ2-7; d_gene: TRBD1; v_gene: TRBV27; CDR3aa: CASSLTSGTGRYEQYF; CDR3nt: TGTGCCAGCAGCTTAACTTCCGGGACAGGCCGATACGAGCAGTACTTC
abundance: -; len: 12; j_gene: TRBJ1-2; d_gene: -; v_gene: TRBV7-9; CDR3aa: CASSSTMYGYTF; CDR3nt: TGTGCCAGCAGCTCAACAATGTATGGCTACACCTTC
abundance: -; len: 13; j_gene: TRBJ1-2; d_gene: TRBD1; v_gene: TRBV6-2/TRBV6-3; CDR3aa: CASSRQGTYGYTF; CDR3nt: TGTGCCAGCAGCCGACAGGGGACCTATGGCTACACCTTC
abundance: once; len: 16; j_gene: TRBJ2-2; d_gene: TRBD2; v_gene: TRBV5-1; CDR3aa: CASSLGLAGGTGELFF; CDR3nt: TGCGCCAGCAGCTTGGGCCTAGCGGGGGGCACCGGGGAGCTGTTTTTT
abundance: -; len: 14; j_gene: TRBJ1-1; d_gene: -; v_gene: TRBV9; CDR3aa: CASSGGEGRTEAFF; CDR3nt: TGTGCCAGCAGCGGTGGGGAGGGAAGGACTGAAGCTTTCTTT
abundance: -; len: 15; j_gene: TRBJ2-7; d_gene: TRBD1; v_gene: TRBV6-5; CDR3aa: CASSYHGQGGYEQYF; CDR3nt: TGTGCCAGCAGTTATCACGGACAGGGGGGTTACGAGCAGTACTTC
abundance: -; len: 15; j_gene: TRBJ1-6; d_gene: -; v_gene: TRBV15; CDR3aa: CATSRQGAYNSPLHF; CDR3nt: TGTGCCACCAGCAGACAGGGTGCCTATAATTCACCCCTCCACTTT
abundance: -; len: 15; j_gene: TRBJ2-1; d_gene: TRBD2; v_gene: TRBV4-3; CDR3aa: CASSQDPSSGSEQFF; CDR3nt: TGCGCCAGCAGCCAAGACCCCTCTAGCGGGAGCGAGCAGTTCTTC
abundance: -; len: 15; j_gene: TRBJ1-4; d_gene: -; v_gene: TRBV7-2; CDR3aa: CASSASFRANEKLFF; CDR3nt: TGTGCCAGCAGTGCCTCGTTCAGGGCTAATGAAAAACTGTTTTTT
abundance: -; len: 13; j_gene: TRBJ1-1; d_gene: -; v_gene: TRBV12-3/TRBV12-4; CDR3aa: CASRTRENTEAFF; CDR3nt: TGTGCCAGCAGGACCAGGGAGAACACTGAAGCTTTCTTT
abundance: few; len: 14; j_gene: TRBJ2-5; d_gene: TRBD2; v_gene: TRBV4-2; CDR3aa: CASSQGTNQETQYF; CDR3nt: TGTGCCAGCAGCCAGGGGACTAACCAAGAGACCCAGTACTTC
abundance: -; len: 17; j_gene: TRBJ1-6; d_gene: -; v_gene: TRBV9; CDR3aa: CASSVRGFPPNNSPLHF; CDR3nt: TGTGCCAGCAGCGTACGGGGTTTTCCCCCCAATAATTCACCCCTCCACTTT
abundance: -; len: 16; j_gene: TRBJ2-1; d_gene: TRBD2; v_gene: TRBV7-3; CDR3aa: CASSSMPLAPYNEQFF; CDR3nt: TGTGCCAGCAGCTCAATGCCACTAGCGCCATACAATGAGCAGTTCTTC
abundance: few; len: 15; j_gene: TRBJ1-1; d_gene: TRBD1; v_gene: TRBV7-3; CDR3aa: CASSLQGQGRTEAFF; CDR3nt: TGTGCCAGCAGCTTACAGGGACAGGGTCGGACTGAAGCTTTCTTT
abundance: -; len: 16; j_gene: TRBJ2-2; d_gene: -; v_gene: TRBV7-2; CDR3aa: CASSLAKGVNTGELFF; CDR3nt: TGTGCCAGCAGCTTAGCGAAGGGGGTGAACACCGGGGAGCTGTTTTTT
abundance: -; len: 16; j_gene: TRBJ2-7; d_gene: TRBD2; v_gene: TRBV7-9; CDR3aa: CASSRGSSGSPYEQYF; CDR3nt: TGTGCCAGCAGCCGAGGGAGTAGCGGGAGTCCCTACGAGCAGTACTTC
abundance: -; len: 13; j_gene: TRBJ1-6; d_gene: TRBD1; v_gene: TRBV2; CDR3aa: CASSSGTGPPLHF; CDR3nt: TGTGCCAGCAGCTCCGGGACAGGGCCACCCCTCCACTTT
abundance: -; len: 15; j_gene: TRBJ2-3; d_gene: TRBD2; v_gene: TRBV2; CDR3aa: CASSPRLAGGHTQYF; CDR3nt: TGTGCCAGCAGCCCGAGACTAGCGGGAGGGCATACGCAGTATTTT
abundance: -; len: 17; j_gene: TRBJ2-1; d_gene: TRBD2; v_gene: TRBV9; CDR3aa: CASSAREGTSPGNEQFF; CDR3nt: TGTGCCAGCAGCGCCCGGGAGGGCACTAGCCCCGGGAATGAGCAGTTCTTC
abundance: -; len: 15; j_gene: TRBJ2-1; d_gene: -; v_gene: TRBV6-2/TRBV6-3; CDR3aa: CASSYSDRARNEQFF; CDR3nt: TGTGCCAGCAGTTACTCGGACAGAGCGAGGAATGAGCAGTTCTTC
abundance: -; len: 14; j_gene: TRBJ1-2; d_gene: TRBD1; v_gene: TRBV5-5; CDR3aa: CASSTGTVNYGYTF; CDR3nt: TGTGCCAGCAGCACCGGGACAGTTAACTATGGCTACACCTTC
abundance: few; len: 14; j_gene: TRBJ1-1; d_gene: -; v_gene: TRBV3-1/TRBV3-2; CDR3aa: CASSLLRGNTEAFF; CDR3nt: TGTGCCAGCAGCCTCCTCCGGGGGAACACTGAAGCTTTCTTT
abundance: -; len: 15; j_gene: TRBJ2-7; d_gene: TRBD1; v_gene: TRBV11-2; CDR3aa: CASSMRQGLSYEQYF; CDR3nt: TGTGCCAGCAGCATGCGACAGGGGCTATCCTACGAGCAGTACTTC
abundance: once; len: 18; j_gene: TRBJ2-3; d_gene: -; v_gene: TRBV4-1; CDR3aa: CASSQDRAGLGNTDTQYF; CDR3nt: TGCGCCAGCAGCCAAGATCGGGCGGGATTAGGCAACACAGATACGCAGTATTTT
abundance: -; len: 18; j_gene: TRBJ2-3; d_gene: TRBD2; v_gene: TRBV24-1; CDR3aa: CATSDPQGTSGSLDTQYF; CDR3nt: TGTGCCACCAGTGATCCACAAGGCACTAGCGGGAGCTTGGATACGCAGTATTTT